A selection of T cell receptor beta chains follows, all from one sample in a study of T cell responses to AZD1222 COVID-19 vaccine. Sequencing used immunoSEQ multiplex PCR; TCRdb keeps in-frame clones, though not all of them. The sample consists of about 110,000 clones, about 82% of them appearing once. The starting material was peripheral blood, obtained on day 0 of AZD1222 vaccination. These receptors originate from an adult in good health. Each CDR3 is given with its conserved first and last residue. D genes are given only for firm matches. Part of the rows lack a size; the others show once, few, many or a class for expanded clones.

d_gene	j_gene	v_gene	abundance	len	CDR3nt	CDR3aa
TRBD2	TRBJ2-5	TRBV16	.	17	TGTGCCAGCAGCCTCTCCCCCGTGGGCAGCGGGGGGGAGACCCAGTACTTC	CASSLSPVGSGGETQYF
.	TRBJ1-3	TRBV18	.	16	TGTGCCAGCTCACCACCGGCGGGGACCTCTGGAAACACCATATATTTT	CASSPPAGTSGNTIYF
.	TRBJ1-1	TRBV30	.	15	TGTGCCTGGAGTCCACCCGGGACGGGGAACACTGAAGCTTTCTTT	CAWSPPGTGNTEAFF
TRBD1	TRBJ2-1	TRBV7-2	.	14	TGTGCCAGCAGTTACGGACAGGGGACGTATGAGCAGTTCTTC	CASSYGQGTYEQFF
.	TRBJ1-2	TRBV6-1	.	16	TGTGCCAGCAGTGAACCGGGACGTACTCTCGCATGGGGCTACACCTTC	CASSEPGRTLAWGYTF
.	TRBJ2-7	TRBV14	once	14	TGTGCCAGCAGTCCCGACAGACACCCCTACGAGCAGTACTTC	CASSPDRHPYEQYF
.	TRBJ2-7	TRBV7-9	.	16	TGTGCCAGCAGCTTTTCCGAAGCCGGACCGACCTACGAGCAGTACTTC	CASSFSEAGPTYEQYF
TRBD2	TRBJ2-7	TRBV4-1	few	15	TGCGCCAGCAGCCAAGATAGGGCGGGGGACTACGAGCAGTACTTC	CASSQDRAGDYEQYF
.	TRBJ2-7	TRBV5-6	.	15	TGTGCCAGCAGCCTCCCCGGGACGGCAACCTACGAGCAGTACTTC	CASSLPGTATYEQYF
TRBD1	TRBJ1-3	TRBV5-5	few	17	TGTGCCAGCAGCGGTCGGGGCAGGGGGCTGTCTGGAAACACCATATATTTT	CASSGRGRGLSGNTIYF
TRBD1	TRBJ2-7	TRBV6-6	few	17	TGTGCCAGCAGTCGACAGGGGACCCAAGTGGGATCCTACGAGCAGTACTTC	CASSRQGTQVGSYEQYF
.	TRBJ1-1	TRBV29-1	.	14	TGCAGCGTTGAACGCTGGGGCGCGAACGCTGAAGCTTTCTTT	CSVERWGANAEAFF
TRBD2	TRBJ2-3	TRBV7-9	.	16	TGTGCCAGCAGCAAAGGGACTAGCGGGGCTTCGGATACGCAGTATTTT	CASSKGTSGASDTQYF
.	TRBJ1-1	TRBV7-9	.	17	TGTGCCAGCAGCTTAGTCGGGGCAGGCCAAGGGGACACTGAAGCTTTCTTT	CASSLVGAGQGDTEAFF
TRBD1	TRBJ2-7	TRBV5-8	.	16	TGTGCCAGCAGCTTGTGGACAGGGCAGGAGGCCTACGAGCAGTACTTC	CASSLWTGQEAYEQYF
.	TRBJ1-2	TRBV6-1	once	12	TGTGCCAGCAGTGATCAGGGGTACGGCTACACCTTC	CASSDQGYGYTF
.	TRBJ2-7	TRBV7-8	.	13	TGTGCCAGCAGAAGACGGGGTTATAACGAGCAGTACTTC	CASRRRGYNEQYF
.	TRBJ1-5	TRBV5-1	.	14	TGCGCCAGCAGCCCGGAAGGTGACAATCAGCCCCAGCATTTT	CASSPEGDNQPQHF
.	TRBJ1-1	TRBV10-3	.	13	TGTGCCATCAGTGAGTCCGTAGGGGTTGAAGCTTTCTTT	CAISESVGVEAFF
.	TRBJ1-2	TRBV4-2	.	16	TGTGCCAGCAGCCAAGTAGGGCGACTCAGGGACTATGGCTACACCTTC	CASSQVGRLRDYGYTF
TRBD1	TRBJ2-2	TRBV7-3	.	14	TGTGCCAGCAGTTCCGGGACAGGTACCGGGGAGCTGTTTTTT	CASSSGTGTGELFF
.	TRBJ1-5	TRBV6-5	.	14	TGTGCCAGCAGCCCAGGGAGGGCGCGATCGCCCCAGCATTTT	CASSPGRARSPQHF
.	TRBJ2-6	TRBV9	.	17	TGTGCCAGCAGCGTAGGCTTCGGGAGCACTGGGGCCAACGTCCTGACTTTC	CASSVGFGSTGANVLTF
.	TRBJ1-5	TRBV4-1	.	16	TGCGCCAGCAGCCAAGATAGCGTGGGTAGGAGACAGCCCCAGCATTTT	CASSQDSVGRRQPQHF
.	TRBJ1-2	TRBV5-1	.	13	TGCGCCAGCAGTAATACAGGAGGGGGTGGCTACACCTTC	CASSNTGGGGYTF
TRBD1	TRBJ1-1	TRBV7-9	.	15	TGTGCCAGCAGCTTGGGGGACAGGACCTTTACTGAAGCTTTCTTT	CASSLGDRTFTEAFF
.	TRBJ1-5	TRBV7-2	once	13	TGTGCCAGCAGGCTGACAGTGAATCAGCCCCAGCATTTT	CASRLTVNQPQHF
.	TRBJ1-6	TRBV5-4	.	13	TGTGCCAGCAGCTTGGGGGATGGTTCACCCCTCCACTTT	CASSLGDGSPLHF
TRBD1	TRBJ1-1	TRBV27	.	15	TGTGCCAGCAGTCCCCTTCGGACAGGTACAGGTGAAGCTTTCTTT	CASSPLRTGTGEAFF
.	TRBJ2-3	TRBV7-2	.	15	TGTGCCAGCAGCTTAATGGGACTTACCACAGATACGCAGTATTTT	CASSLMGLTTDTQYF
TRBD1	TRBJ1-2	TRBV6-5	.	13	TGTGCCACCAATACGGGACAGTTCTATGGCTACACCTTC	CATNTGQFYGYTF
.	TRBJ2-3	TRBV5-1	.	14	TGCGCCAGCAGCTTGGGACAGCACACAGATACGCAGTATTTT	CASSLGQHTDTQYF
.	TRBJ1-2	TRBV28	few	15	TGTGCCAGCAGTTTAATCTCAGGGGTTGACTATGGCTACACCTTC	CASSLISGVDYGYTF
TRBD2	TRBJ2-1	TRBV28	.	15	TGTGCAACAGCGGCGGGGGGGGACACTTACAATGAGCAGTTCTTC	CATAAGGDTYNEQFF
.	TRBJ1-4	TRBV9	.	16	TGTGCCAGCAGCGTAGCCCCCTCAAGTACAGATGAAAAACTGTTTTTT	CASSVAPSSTDEKLFF
TRBD2	TRBJ2-5	TRBV3-1/TRBV3-2	.	16	TGTGCCAGCAGCCAATTTAGCGGGTCCCCCGGGGAGACCCAGTACTTC	CASSQFSGSPGETQYF
TRBD2	TRBJ2-2	TRBV7-2	.	17	TGTGCCAGCAGCCCGGGACTAGCGGGAATCAACACCGGGGAGCTGTTTTTT	CASSPGLAGINTGELFF
.	TRBJ1-5	TRBV6-2/TRBV6-3	.	16	TGTGCCAGCAGTACCACCCAGGGCTTGCTCAATCAGCCCCAGCATTTT	CASSTTQGLLNQPQHF
TRBD1	TRBJ1-2	TRBV2	.	14	TGTGCCAGCAGTGAAGATAGGGACAGGGGAGGCTACACCTTC	CASSEDRDRGGYTF
.	TRBJ2-6	TRBV6-6	.	13	TGTGCCACCGATTTCTCTGGGGCCAACGTCCTGACTTTC	CATDFSGANVLTF
.	TRBJ1-2	TRBV29-1	.	12	TGCAGCGTTGAAGGGCAGAACTATGGCTACACCTTC	CSVEGQNYGYTF
.	TRBJ1-2	TRBV30	.	11	TGTGCCCTGACGATCGGATATGGCTACACCTTC	CALTIGYGYTF